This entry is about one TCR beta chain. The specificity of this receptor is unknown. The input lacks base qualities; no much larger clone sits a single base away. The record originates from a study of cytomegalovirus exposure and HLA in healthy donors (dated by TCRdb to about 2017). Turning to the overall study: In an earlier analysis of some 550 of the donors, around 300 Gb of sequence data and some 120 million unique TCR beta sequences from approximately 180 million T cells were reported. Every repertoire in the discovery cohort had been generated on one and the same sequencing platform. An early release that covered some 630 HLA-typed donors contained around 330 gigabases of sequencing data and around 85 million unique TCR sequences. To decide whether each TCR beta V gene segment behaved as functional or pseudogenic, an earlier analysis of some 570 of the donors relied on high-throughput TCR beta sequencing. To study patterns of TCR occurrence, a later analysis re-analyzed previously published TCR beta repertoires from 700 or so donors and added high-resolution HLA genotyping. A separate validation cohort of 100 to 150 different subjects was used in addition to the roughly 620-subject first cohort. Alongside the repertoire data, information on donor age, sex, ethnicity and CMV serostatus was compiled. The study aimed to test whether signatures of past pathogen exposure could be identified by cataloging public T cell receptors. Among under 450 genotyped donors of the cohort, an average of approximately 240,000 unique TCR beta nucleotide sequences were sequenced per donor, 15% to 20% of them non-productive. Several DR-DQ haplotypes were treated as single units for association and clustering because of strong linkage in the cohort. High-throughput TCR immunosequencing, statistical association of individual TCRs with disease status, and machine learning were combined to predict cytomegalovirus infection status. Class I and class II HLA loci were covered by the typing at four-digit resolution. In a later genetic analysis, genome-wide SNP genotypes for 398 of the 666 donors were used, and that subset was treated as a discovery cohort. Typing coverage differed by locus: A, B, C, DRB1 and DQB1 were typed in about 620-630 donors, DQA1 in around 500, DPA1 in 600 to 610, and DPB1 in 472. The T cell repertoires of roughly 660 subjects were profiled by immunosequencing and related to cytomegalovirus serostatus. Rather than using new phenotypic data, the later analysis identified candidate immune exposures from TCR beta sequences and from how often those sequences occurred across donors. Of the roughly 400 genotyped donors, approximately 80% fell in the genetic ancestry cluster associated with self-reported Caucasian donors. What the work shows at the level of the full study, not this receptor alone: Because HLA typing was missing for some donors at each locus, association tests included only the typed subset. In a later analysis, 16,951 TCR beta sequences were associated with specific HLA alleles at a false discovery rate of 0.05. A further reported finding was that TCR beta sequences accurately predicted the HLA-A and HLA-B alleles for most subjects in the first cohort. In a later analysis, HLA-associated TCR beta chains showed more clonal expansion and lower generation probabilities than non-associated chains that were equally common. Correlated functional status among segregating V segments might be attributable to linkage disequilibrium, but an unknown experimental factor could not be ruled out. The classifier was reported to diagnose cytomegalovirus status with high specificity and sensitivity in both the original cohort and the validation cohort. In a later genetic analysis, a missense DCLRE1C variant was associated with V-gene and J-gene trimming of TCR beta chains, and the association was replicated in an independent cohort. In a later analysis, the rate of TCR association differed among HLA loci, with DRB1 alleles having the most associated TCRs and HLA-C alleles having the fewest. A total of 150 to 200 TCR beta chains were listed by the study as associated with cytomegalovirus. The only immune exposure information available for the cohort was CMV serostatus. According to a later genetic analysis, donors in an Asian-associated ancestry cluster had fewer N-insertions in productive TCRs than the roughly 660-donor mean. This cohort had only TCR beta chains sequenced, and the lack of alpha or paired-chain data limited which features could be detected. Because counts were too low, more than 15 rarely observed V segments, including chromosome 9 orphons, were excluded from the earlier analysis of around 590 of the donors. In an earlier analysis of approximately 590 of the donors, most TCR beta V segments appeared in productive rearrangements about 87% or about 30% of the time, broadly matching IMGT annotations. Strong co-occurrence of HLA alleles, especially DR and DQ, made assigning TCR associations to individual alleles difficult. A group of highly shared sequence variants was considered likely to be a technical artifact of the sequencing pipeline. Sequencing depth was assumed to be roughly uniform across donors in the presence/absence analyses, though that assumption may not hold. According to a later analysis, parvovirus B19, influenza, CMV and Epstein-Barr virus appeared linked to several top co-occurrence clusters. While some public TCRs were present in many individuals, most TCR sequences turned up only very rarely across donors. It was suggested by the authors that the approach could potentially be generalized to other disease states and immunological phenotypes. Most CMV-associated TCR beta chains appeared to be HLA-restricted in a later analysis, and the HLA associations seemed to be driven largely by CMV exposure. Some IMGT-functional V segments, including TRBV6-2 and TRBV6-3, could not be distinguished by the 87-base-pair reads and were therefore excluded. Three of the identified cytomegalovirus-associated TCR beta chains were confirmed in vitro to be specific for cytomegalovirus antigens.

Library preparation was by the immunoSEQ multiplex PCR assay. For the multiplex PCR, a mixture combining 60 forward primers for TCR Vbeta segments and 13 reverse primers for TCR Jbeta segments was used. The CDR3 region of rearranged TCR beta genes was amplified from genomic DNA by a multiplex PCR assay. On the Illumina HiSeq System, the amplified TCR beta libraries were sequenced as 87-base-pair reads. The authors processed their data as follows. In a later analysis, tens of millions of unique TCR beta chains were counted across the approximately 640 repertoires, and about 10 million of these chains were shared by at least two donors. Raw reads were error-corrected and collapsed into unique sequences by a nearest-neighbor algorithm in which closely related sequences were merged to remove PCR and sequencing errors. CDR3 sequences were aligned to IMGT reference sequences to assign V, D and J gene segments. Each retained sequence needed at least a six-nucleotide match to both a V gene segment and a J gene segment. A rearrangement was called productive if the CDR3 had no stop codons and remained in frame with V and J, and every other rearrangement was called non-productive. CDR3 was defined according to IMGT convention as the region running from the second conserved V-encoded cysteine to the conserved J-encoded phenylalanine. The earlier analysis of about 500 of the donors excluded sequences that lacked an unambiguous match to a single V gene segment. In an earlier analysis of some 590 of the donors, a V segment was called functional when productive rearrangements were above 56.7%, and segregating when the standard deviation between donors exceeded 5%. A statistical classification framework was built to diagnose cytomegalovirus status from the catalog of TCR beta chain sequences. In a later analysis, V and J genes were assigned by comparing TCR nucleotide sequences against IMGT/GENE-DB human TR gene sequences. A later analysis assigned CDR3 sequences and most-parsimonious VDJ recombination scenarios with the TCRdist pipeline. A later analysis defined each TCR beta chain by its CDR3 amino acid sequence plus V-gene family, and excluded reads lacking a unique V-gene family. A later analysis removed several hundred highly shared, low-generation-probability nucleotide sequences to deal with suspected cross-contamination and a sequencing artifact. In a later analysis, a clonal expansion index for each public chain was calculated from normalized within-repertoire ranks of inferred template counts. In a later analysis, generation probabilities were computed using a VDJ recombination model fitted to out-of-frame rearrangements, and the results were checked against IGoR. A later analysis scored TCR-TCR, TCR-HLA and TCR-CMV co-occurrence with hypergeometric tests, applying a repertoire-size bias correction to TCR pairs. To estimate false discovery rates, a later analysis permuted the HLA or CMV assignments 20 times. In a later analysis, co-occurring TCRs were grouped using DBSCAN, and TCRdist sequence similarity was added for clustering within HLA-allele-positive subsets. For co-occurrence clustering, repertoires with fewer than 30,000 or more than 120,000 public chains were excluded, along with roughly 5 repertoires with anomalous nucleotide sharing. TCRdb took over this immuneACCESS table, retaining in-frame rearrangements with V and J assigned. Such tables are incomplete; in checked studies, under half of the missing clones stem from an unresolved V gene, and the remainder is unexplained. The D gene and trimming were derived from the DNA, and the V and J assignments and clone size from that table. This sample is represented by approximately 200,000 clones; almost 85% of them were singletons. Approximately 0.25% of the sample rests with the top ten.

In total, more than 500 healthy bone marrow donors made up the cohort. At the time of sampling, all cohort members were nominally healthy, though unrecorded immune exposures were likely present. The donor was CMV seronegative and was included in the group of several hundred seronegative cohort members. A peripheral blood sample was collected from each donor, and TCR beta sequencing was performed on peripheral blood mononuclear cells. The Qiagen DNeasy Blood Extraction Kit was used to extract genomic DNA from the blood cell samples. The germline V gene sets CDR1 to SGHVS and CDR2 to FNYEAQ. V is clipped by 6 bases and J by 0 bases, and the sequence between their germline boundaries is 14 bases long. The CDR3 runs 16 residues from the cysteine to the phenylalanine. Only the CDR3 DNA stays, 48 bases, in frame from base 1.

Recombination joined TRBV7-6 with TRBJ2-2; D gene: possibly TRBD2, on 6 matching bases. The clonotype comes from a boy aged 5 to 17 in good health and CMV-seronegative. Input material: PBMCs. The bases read TGTGCCAGCAGTTCTCTGGCGGGAACGAACACCGGGGAGCTGTTTTTT. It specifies CASSSLAGTNTGELFF.